The 2 T cell receptor beta chains below come from one sample, sequenced in a study of beta chain features in type 1 diabetes. Since all of the isolated RNA was reverse transcribed, expressed TCRB transcripts were what got sequenced. Only in-frame clones appear in the TCRdb table, and some are missing; sequencing was by immunoSEQ multiplex PCR. Of hundreds of thousands of clones detected, about 12% appear once; the ten largest clones hold under 0.02%. The sample consisted of naive CD4+ T cells from blood. These receptors originate from a man aged 18 to 29 in good health.

The V gene is TRBV4-2, the J gene TRBJ1-2; 8 bases match TRBD1. Germline V gene sequence: CDR1 LGHNA, CDR2 YNFKEQ. Trimming cost V 4 bases and J 4 bases; bases outside gene matches: 5. This CDR3 contains 14 residues. The chain's CDR3 is CASSRAGTGYGYTF. As DNA, the CDR3 is TGTGCCAGCAGCCGCGCGGGGACAGGCTATGGCTACACCTTC.

The gene calls are TRBV5-6 and TRBJ2-3; 7 bases match TRBD2. The germline gives CDR1 SGHDT, CDR2 YYEEEE. The CDR3 consists of 17 residues. Trimming cost V 1 base and J 2 bases; bases outside gene matches: 10. The CDR3 sequence is CASSLSLGSGTTDTQYF. In nucleotides, the CDR3 is TGTGCCAGCAGCTTGAGCCTAGGGAGCGGGACCACAGATACGCAGTATTTT.